This T cell receptor (beta chain) was sequenced during a study of T cell changes during pregnancy in multiple sclerosis. Profiling relied on immunoSEQ multiplex PCR, and the TCRdb table lists in-frame clones only, not all of them. Of some 80,000 clones listed, about 93% are singletons. The CDR3 length is 13 residues. The J segment lost 9 bases and the V segment lost 8 bases, leaving 4 bases of the junction unmatched. CDR1 MNHNS and CDR2 SASEGT come from the germline V gene. This receptor was obtained from a female donor with multiple sclerosis, enrolled in a pregnancy study. The sequences come from CD4+ T cells from peripheral blood mononuclear cells, collected after pregnancy. This chain uses TRBV6-1 with TRBJ2-5; 15 nucleotides align to TRBD2. The CDR3 here is CASGTSGRIPQYF. The CDR3 nucleotides are TGTGCCAGCGGGACTAGCGGGAGGATCCCCCAGTACTTC.